Presented here are 8 T cell receptor beta chains from one specimen sequenced in a study of cytomegalovirus exposure and HLA in healthy donors. Amplification used 60 Vbeta primers and 13 Jbeta primers. The data were produced by immunoSEQ multiplex PCR, yet TCRdb's version contains in-frame clones alone and is incomplete. The sample lists 180,000 or so clones; 77% were seen once. Sequenced input: PBMCs. The receptors stem from a man aged 18-30 years in good health and CMV-seronegative.

V usage is TRBV11-1 and J usage is TRBJ2-3, with 7 nucleotides matching TRBD2. This CDR3 contains 17 residues. Germline trimming cut 2 bases from V and 0 bases from J; bases unmatched to any gene: 8. Germline CDR1 SGHAT, CDR2 FQDESV (reference sequence). The CDR3 protein is CASSLFKSSGSTDTQYF. CDR3 nucleotide sequence: TGTGCCAGCAGCTTATTTAAGAGTAGCGGGAGCACAGATACGCAGTATTTT.

The chain combines TRBV6-5 with TRBJ1-5; D not certain. The CDR3 runs to 13 residues. CDR1 and CDR2 from the germline V gene are MNHEY and SVGAGI. Trimming took 2 bases from V and 4 from J, leaving 6 bases between them. CDR3 DNA: TGTGCCAGCAGTTACAGGAGAAATCAGCCCCAGCATTTT. Its protein is CASSYRRNQPQHF.

This clone was detected a few times. The chain employs TRBV6-6 and TRBJ2-5; a weak D match, TRBD2 (5 bases). This CDR3 is 14 amino acids long. Germline CDR1 reads MNHNY; CDR2 reads SVGAGI (reference sequence). Trimming left V 6 bases short and J 2 bases short, with 13 bases between. DNA for the CDR3: TGTGCCAGCAGGAGGGCCCCCGCGCAAGAGACCCAGTACTTC. This encodes CASRRAPAQETQYF.

This chain uses TRBV10-1 with TRBJ1-5; D might be TRBD1 (5 bases). V was pared by 7 bases and J by 2 bases, with 9 bases between. This CDR3 contains 13 residues. Germline V lookup: CDR1 WNHNN, CDR2 SYGVQD (reference sequence). CDR3 sequence reads: CASIQGCNQPQHF. Written as DNA, the CDR3 is TGCGCCAGCATCCAGGGTTGCAATCAGCCCCAGCATTTT.

This clone was picked up a small number of times. The rearrangement joins TRBV7-3 to TRBJ2-2, with TRBD2 identical over 9 bases. The CDR3 has 18 amino acids. With 1 base clipped from V and 10 bases from J, the junction kept 16 bases outside the gene matches. The germline CDR1 and CDR2 sequences are SGHTA and FQGTGA. Written as DNA, the CDR3 is TGTGCCAGCAGCTTAAGGGGTGGCGGGGGGGCCGGATTGCAGGAGCTGTTTTTT. This codes for CASSLRGGGGAGLQELFF.

V is TRBV18 and J is TRBJ1-5; unclear D gene. The germline V and J ends were trimmed by 2 bases and 5 bases, with 7 bases remaining between them. The CDR3 totals 13 residues. Germline lookup yields CDR1 KGHSH and CDR2 LQKENI. The CDR3 nucleotides read TGTGCCAGCTCACCAGGGGAGTATCAGCCCCAGCATTTT. Translation: CASSPGEYQPQHF.

As to this clone: One end of the junction varies from germline; a read error may be responsible. This chain uses TRBV5-1 with TRBJ2-1, with D possibly matching TRBD2 (5 bases). CDR1 is SGHRS and CDR2 is YFSETQ in the germline V gene. This CDR3 spans 11 amino acids. CDR3 sequence: CVSRWENEQFF. Written as DNA, the CDR3 is TGCGTCAGCAGGTGGGAGAATGAGCAGTTCTTC. The variable domain in full, completed from reference TRBV5-1 and TRBJ2-1, reads KAGVTQTPRYLIKTRGQQVTLSCSPISGHRSVSWYQQTPGQGLQFLFEYFSETQRNKGNFPGRFSGRQFSNSRSEMNVSTLELGDSALYLCVSRWENEQFFGPGTRLTVL.

This sequence joins TRBV27 and TRBJ2-7, with D maybe TRBD1 (5 bases). Trimming removed 2 bases from V and 5 bases from J, with 13 bases in between. CDR1 MNHEY and CDR2 SMNVEV come from the germline V gene (reference sequence). The length of the CDR3 is 14 residues. The CDR3 reads CASSLRGRSHEQYF. CDR3 sequence (DNA): TGTGCCAGCAGTTTAAGGGGCAGGTCCCACGAGCAGTACTTC.